This entry describes one T cell receptor beta chain. Its specificity is not known. The sample originates from a study of OX40 agonist ivuxolimab in advanced cancers. Findings and caveats of the study: Both blood CD4+ and CD8+ T cells showed clonal growth by week 6 at 0.1 to 3.0 mg/kg. Normalized expansion of T-cell clones was also low for some nonresponders.

Method: immunoSEQ multiplex PCR; TCRdb's copy keeps in-frame clones and lacks some. The sample records 30,000 to 40,000 clones, roughly nine tenths being singletons. Germline CDR1 and CDR2: LNHDA and SQIVND (reference sequence). V was pared by 11 bases and J by 2 bases, with 14 bases of the junction left unmatched. The CDR3 spans 15 residues. The source is an adult with an advanced solid tumor such as melanoma, head and neck, liver or kidney cancer. The rearrangement links TRBV19 to TRBJ2-7, with TRBD2 matching 8 bases. Specimen: CD4+ or CD8+ T cells sorted from blood, collected in a trial of the OX40 agonist ivuxolimab. The CDR3 loop reads CASSTGGATAYEQYF. The CDR3 nucleotides are TGTGCCTCCTCCACCGGGGGGGCTACGGCCTACGAGCAGTACTTC. Drawing the rest from reference TRBV19 and TRBJ2-7, the complete variable domain is DGGITQSPKYLFRKEGQNVTLSCEQNLNHDAMYWYRQDPGQGLRLIYYSQIVNDFQKGDIAEGYSVSREKKESFPLTVTSAQKNPTAFYLCASSTGGATAYEQYFGPGTRLTVT.